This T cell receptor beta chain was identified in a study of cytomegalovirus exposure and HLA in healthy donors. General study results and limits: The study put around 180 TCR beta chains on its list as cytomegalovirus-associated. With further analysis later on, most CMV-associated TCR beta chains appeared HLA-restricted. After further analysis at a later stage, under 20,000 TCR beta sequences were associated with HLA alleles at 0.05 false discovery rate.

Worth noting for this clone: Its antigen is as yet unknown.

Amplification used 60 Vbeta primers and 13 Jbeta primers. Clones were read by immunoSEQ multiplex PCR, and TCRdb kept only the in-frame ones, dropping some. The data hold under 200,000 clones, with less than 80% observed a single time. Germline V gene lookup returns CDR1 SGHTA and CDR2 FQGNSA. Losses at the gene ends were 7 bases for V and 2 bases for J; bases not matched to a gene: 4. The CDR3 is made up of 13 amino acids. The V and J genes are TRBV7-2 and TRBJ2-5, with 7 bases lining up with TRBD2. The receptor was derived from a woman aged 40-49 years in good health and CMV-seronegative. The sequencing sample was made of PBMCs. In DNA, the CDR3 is TGTGCCAGCACCGAGCGGGATCAAGAGACCCAGTACTTC. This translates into CASTERDQETQYF.